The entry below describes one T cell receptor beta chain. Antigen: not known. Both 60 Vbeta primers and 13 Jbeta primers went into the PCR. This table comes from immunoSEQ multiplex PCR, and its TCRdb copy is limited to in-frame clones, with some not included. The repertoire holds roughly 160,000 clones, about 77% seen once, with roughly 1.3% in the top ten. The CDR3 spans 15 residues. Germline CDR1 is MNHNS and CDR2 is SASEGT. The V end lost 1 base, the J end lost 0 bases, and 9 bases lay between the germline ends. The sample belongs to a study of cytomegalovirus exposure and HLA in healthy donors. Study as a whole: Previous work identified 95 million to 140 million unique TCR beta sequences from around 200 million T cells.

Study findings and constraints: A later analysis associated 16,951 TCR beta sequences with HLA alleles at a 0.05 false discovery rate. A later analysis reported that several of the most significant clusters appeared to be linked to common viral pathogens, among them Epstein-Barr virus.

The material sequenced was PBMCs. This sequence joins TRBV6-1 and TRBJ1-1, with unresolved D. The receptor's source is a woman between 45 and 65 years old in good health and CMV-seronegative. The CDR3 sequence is CASSEVTVLNTEAFF. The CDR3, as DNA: TGTGCCAGCAGTGAAGTAACAGTGTTGAACACTGAAGCTTTCTTT.